This TCR beta chain was sequenced in a study of T cell changes during pregnancy in multiple sclerosis. The V and J ends lost 5 bases and 2 bases, in that order; junction bases with no gene match: 25. Germline CDR1 LNHDA, CDR2 SQIVND (reference sequence). The CDR3 runs 22 residues. The data were produced by immunoSEQ multiplex PCR, yet TCRdb's version contains in-frame clones alone and is incomplete. The table lists 60,000 to 75,000 clones, over 85% of them singletons, with 3.2% in the top ten. The sample was CD8+ T cells from peripheral blood mononuclear cells, taken in the second trimester of pregnancy. The V and J genes are TRBV19 and TRBJ2-3; 10 bases are shared with TRBD2. The receptor comes from a female donor with multiple sclerosis, enrolled in a pregnancy study. This CDR3 is CASSFLAGDPQTDQRDTDTQYF. CDR3 DNA sequence: TGTGCCAGTAGTTTTCTAGCGGGAGACCCCCAAACCGATCAACGAGACACAGATACGCAGTATTTT. The entire variable domain, with the rest obtained from reference TRBV19 and TRBJ2-3, is as follows: DGGITQSPKYLFRKEGQNVTLSCEQNLNHDAMYWYRQDPGQGLRLIYYSQIVNDFQKGDIAEGYSVSREKKESFPLTVTSAQKNPTAFYLCASSFLAGDPQTDQRDTDTQYFGPGTRLTVL.